This paragraph covers one TCR beta chain sequence. Antigen unknown. This specimen comes from a study of OX40 agonist ivuxolimab in advanced cancers. Whole-study context: Dosing consisted of intravenous ivuxolimab at 0.01 to 10 mg/kg every 2 weeks. Points from the study as a whole: Partial responders at 0.1-3.0 mg/kg had among the lowest clonal expansion. Which antigen the expanded peripheral T cells recognized is unknown.

Assay used: immunoSEQ multiplex PCR; TCRdb lists only in-frame clones, some missing. Of about 110,000 clones in the sample, approximately 90% were seen once. There are 16 residues in the CDR3. Germline V lookup: CDR1 SGHTA, CDR2 FQGNSA. V gave up 2 bases and J gave up 8 bases; unmatched junction bases: 9. Sample: CD4+ or CD8+ T cells sorted from blood, taken in a trial of the OX40 agonist ivuxolimab. V and J are TRBV7-2 and TRBJ1-6; 7 nucleotides line up with TRBD1. The sequence was obtained from an adult with an advanced solid tumor such as melanoma, head and neck, liver or kidney cancer. The CDR3 DNA reads as TGTGCCAGCAGCTTAACAGGGGAGCTCTTCGATTCACCCCTCCACTTT. Amino acids: CASSLTGELFDSPLHF.